This TCR beta chain was documented in a study of OX40 agonist ivuxolimab in advanced cancers. CDR1 is LGHNA and CDR2 is YNFKEQ in the germline V gene. The CDR3 is 15 residues long. Trimming removed 5 bases from V and 2 bases from J, with 15 bases in between. Method: immunoSEQ multiplex PCR; TCRdb's copy keeps in-frame clones and lacks some. The sample includes approximately 100,000 clones, more than 80% of them seen just once. Sequenced material: CD4+ or CD8+ T cells sorted from blood, taken in a trial of the OX40 agonist ivuxolimab. The rearrangement uses TRBV4-2 and TRBJ1-1; tentative D call: TRBD1 (6 bases). This TCR came from an adult with an advanced solid tumor such as melanoma, head and neck, liver or kidney cancer. This chain's CDR3 is CASSSGGGRNTEAFF. The CDR3 DNA reads as TGTGCCAGCAGCTCAGGCGGGGGCCGAAACACTGAAGCTTTCTTT.